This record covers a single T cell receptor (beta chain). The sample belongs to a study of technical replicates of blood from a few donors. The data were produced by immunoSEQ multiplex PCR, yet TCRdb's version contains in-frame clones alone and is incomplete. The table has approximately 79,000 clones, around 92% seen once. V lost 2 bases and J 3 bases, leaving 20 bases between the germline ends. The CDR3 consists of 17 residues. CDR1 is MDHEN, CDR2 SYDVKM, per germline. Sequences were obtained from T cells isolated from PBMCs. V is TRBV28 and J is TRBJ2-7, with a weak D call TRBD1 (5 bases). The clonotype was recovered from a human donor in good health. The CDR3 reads CASSLAGLTGNFYEQYF. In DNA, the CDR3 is TGTGCCAGCAGTTTAGCAGGGTTAACCGGAAACTTCTACGAGCAGTACTTC.